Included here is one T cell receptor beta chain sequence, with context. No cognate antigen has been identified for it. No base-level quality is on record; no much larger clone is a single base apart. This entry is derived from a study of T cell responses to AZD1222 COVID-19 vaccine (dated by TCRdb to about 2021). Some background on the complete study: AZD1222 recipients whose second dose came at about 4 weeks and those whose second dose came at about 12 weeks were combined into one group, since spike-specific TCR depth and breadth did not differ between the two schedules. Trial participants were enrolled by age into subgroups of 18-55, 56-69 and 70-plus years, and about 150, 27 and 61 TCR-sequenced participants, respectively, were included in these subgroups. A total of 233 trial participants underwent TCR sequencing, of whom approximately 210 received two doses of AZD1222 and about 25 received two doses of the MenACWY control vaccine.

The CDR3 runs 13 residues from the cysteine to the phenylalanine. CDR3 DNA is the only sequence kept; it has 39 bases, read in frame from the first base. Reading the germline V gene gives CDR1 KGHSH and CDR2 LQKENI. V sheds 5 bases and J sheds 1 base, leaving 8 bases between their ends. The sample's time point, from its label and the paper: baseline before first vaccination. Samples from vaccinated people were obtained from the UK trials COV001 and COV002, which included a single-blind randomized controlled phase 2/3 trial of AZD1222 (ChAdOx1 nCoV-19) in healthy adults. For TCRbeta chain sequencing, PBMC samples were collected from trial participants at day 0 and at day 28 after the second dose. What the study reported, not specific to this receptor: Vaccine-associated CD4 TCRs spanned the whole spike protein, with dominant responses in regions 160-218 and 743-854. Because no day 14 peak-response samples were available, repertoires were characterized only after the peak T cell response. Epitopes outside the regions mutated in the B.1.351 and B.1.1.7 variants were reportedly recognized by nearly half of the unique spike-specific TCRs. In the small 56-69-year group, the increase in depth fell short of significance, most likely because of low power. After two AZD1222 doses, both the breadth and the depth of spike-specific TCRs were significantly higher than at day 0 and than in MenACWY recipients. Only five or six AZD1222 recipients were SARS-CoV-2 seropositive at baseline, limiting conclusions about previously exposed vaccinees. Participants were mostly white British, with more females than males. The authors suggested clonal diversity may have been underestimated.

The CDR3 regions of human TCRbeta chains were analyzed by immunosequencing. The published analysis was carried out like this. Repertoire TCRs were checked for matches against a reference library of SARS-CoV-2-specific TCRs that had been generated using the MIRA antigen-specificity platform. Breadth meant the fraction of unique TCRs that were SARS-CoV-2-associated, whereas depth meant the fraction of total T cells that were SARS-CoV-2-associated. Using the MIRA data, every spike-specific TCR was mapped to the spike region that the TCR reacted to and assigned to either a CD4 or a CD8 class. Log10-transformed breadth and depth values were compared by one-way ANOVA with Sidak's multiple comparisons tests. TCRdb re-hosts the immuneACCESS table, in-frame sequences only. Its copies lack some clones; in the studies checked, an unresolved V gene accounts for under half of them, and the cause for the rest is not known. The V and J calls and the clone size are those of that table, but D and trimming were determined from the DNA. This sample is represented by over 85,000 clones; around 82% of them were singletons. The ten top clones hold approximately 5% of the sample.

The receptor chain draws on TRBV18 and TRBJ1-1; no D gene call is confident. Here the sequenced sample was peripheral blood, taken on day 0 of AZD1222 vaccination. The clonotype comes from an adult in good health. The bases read TGTGCCAGCTCATCGGGCGGGAACACTGAAGCTTTCTTT. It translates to CASSSGGNTEAFF. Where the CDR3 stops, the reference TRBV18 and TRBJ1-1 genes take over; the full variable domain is NAGVMQNPRHLVRRRGQEARLRCSPMKGHSHVYWYRQLPEEGLKFMVYLQKENIIDESGMPKERFSAEFPKEGPSILRIQQVVRGDSAAYFCASSSGGNTEAFFGQGTRLTVV.